Listed here are 10 T cell receptor beta chains from one sample, sequenced in a study of blood T cell repertoires in COVID-19. The method was immunoSEQ multiplex PCR; TCRdb's version includes in-frame clones alone and lacks a portion of them. This sample has roughly 150,000 clones, with about 77% found just once. Sequencing was carried out using peripheral blood. Receptors originate from a woman over 75 with acute or convalescent COVID-19.

The chain uses TRBV12-3 or TRBV12-4 and TRBJ2-3; D not resolved. Trimming shortened V by 6 bases and J by 5 bases, and 6 bases separated the two germline ends. The CDR3 is 11 residues long. In DNA form, the CDR3 reads TGTGCCAGCAGCGAGCGAGATACGCAGTATTTT. It yields the protein CASSERDTQYF.

This chain links TRBV19 with TRBJ1-2; D call uncertain. V lost 4 bases and J 2 bases, leaving 20 bases between the germline ends. Germline loops: CDR1 LNHDA, CDR2 SQIVND (reference sequence). The length of the CDR3 is 17 residues. CDR3 region: CASSNVGGTPSNYGYTF. The CDR3 DNA reads TGTGCCAGTAGTAATGTGGGAGGAACTCCATCAAACTATGGCTACACCTTC.

This chain links TRBV6-2 or TRBV6-3 with TRBJ2-7; 9 bases are a match to TRBD1. Trimming took 2 bases from V and 1 from J; bases not matched to a gene: 6. The CDR3 is 16 residues long. CDR1 MNHEY and CDR2 SVGEGT come from the germline V gene. Here the CDR3 reads CASSYPAGQGSYEQYF. CDR3 sequence (DNA): TGTGCCAGCAGTTACCCGGCCGGACAGGGGTCCTACGAGCAGTACTTC.

The genes are TRBV7-3 and TRBJ2-1; maybe TRBD2 (5 bases). V dropped 5 bases and J dropped 7 bases, with 12 bases sitting between them. The CDR3 is 13 amino acids. CDR1 and CDR2 (germline): SGHTA, FQGTGA. The CDR3 sequence is CASSPGGLNEQFF. The CDR3 DNA reads as TGTGCCAGCAGCCCTGGCGGGCTTAATGAGCAGTTCTTC. The full variable domain, rest sourced from reference TRBV7-3 and TRBJ2-1, is GAGVSQTPSNKVTEKGKYVELRCDPISGHTALYWYRQSLGQGPEFLIYFQGTGAADDSGLPNDRFFAVRPEGSVSTLKIQRTERGDSAVYLCASSPGGLNEQFFGPGTRLTVL.

This clone turned up a few times. V gene TRBV10-3 combines with J gene TRBJ2-7; 10 bases match TRBD2. The CDR3 runs to 19 residues. Trimming cost V 0 bases and J 3 bases; bases outside gene matches: 14. Germline V gives CDR1 ENHRY, CDR2 SYGVKD. The CDR3 sequence is CAISESGASRTSGLYEQYF. CDR3 coding DNA: TGTGCCATCAGTGAGTCCGGGGCGTCCCGGACTAGCGGCCTCTACGAGCAGTACTTC.

Points on this clone: This CDR3 is also generated by other DNA sequences in the sample. V is TRBV5-1 and J is TRBJ1-6; D not certain. This CDR3 has 14 residues. The V end was cut by 0 bases, the J end by 5 bases, with 6 bases between. The V gene's germline CDR1 is SGHRS and CDR2 YFSETQ. The CDR3 sequence is CASSLGQDNSPLHF. In nucleotides, the CDR3 is TGCGCCAGCAGCTTGGGGCAGGATAATTCACCCCTCCACTTT. The entire variable domain, with the rest obtained from reference TRBV5-1 and TRBJ1-6, is as follows: KAGVTQTPRYLIKTRGQQVTLSCSPISGHRSVSWYQQTPGQGLQFLFEYFSETQRNKGNFPGRFSGRQFSNSRSEMNVSTLELGDSALYLCASSLGQDNSPLHFGNGTRLTVT.

The chain combines TRBV28 with TRBJ1-1, with D uncertain. This CDR3 spans 14 amino acids. Germline CDR1 reads MDHEN; CDR2 reads SYDVKM. V shed 4 bases and J shed 1 base, with 10 bases lying between them. CDR3 sequence: CASSWYERNTEAFF. In DNA, the CDR3 is TGTGCCAGCAGTTGGTACGAGCGGAACACTGAAGCTTTCTTT.

The gene calls are TRBV30 and TRBJ1-6; possibly TRBD1 for D (5 bases). CDR3 length: 15 residues. CDR1 and CDR2 (germline): GTSNPN, SVGIG (reference sequence). Between the trimmed V and J ends, which lost 0 bases and 9 bases, there was a span of 15 bases. This chain's CDR3 is CAWSVLGGTGSPLHF. For the CDR3, the DNA is TGTGCCTGGAGTGTACTGGGAGGGACGGGTTCACCCCTCCACTTT.

The gene calls are TRBV4-1 and TRBJ1-6; D is ambiguous. Trimming pared 0 bases from V and 0 bases from J, leaving 6 bases between. The germline gives CDR1 MGHRA, CDR2 YSYEKL. The CDR3 is 16 amino acids. The CDR3 region is CASSQEGSSYNSPLHF. For the CDR3, the DNA is TGCGCCAGCAGCCAAGAAGGGAGCTCCTATAATTCACCCCTCCACTTT.

The count of this clone is one. The chain couples TRBV7-2 to TRBJ2-5, with TRBD1 matching 10 bases. V shed 0 bases and J 3 bases; nucleotides not matched to a gene: 1. This CDR3 is built from 15 residues. CDR1 SGHTA and CDR2 FQGNSA come from the germline V gene. The DNA of the CDR3 is TGTGCCAGCAGCTTAGCCGGGACAGGGGAAGAGACCCAGTACTTC. This codes for CASSLAGTGEETQYF.